These T cell receptor beta chains were read from a single sample in a study of Ad26.COV2.S vaccination and SARS-CoV-2 variants. The table came from immunoSEQ multiplex PCR; TCRdb's copy has only in-frame clones and leaves some out. The profile shows hundreds of thousands of clones, roughly 89% of them singletons. Sequences were derived from peripheral blood, sampled in a trial of Ad26.COV2.S vaccine versus placebo. Receptor source: a person aged 18-65 years who received the Ad26.COV2.S COVID-19 vaccine or a placebo. The CDR3 runs from the conserved cysteine through the conserved F or W. A D gene is named only where the DNA matches it firmly. Some rows mark clone size as missing; the rest say once, few, many or name a class of expanded clone.

CDR3aa,CDR3nt,abundance,d_gene,v_gene,j_gene,len
CASSPRLRGANEKLFF,TGCGCCAGCAGCCCCCGGTTAAGGGGGGCTAATGAAAAACTGTTTTTT,.,.,TRBV4-3,TRBJ1-4,16
CASREYYGYTF,TGTGCCAGTAGGGAGTACTATGGCTACACCTTC,.,.,TRBV19,TRBJ1-2,11
CASSQGTLNQHGRPGEDTQYF,TGCGCCAGCAGCCAAGGGACATTGAACCAACATGGGCGCCCTGGGGAGGATACGCAGTATTTT,.,.,TRBV4-3,TRBJ2-3,21
CAIGGGFPNNEQFF,TGTGCCATAGGCGGGGGCTTCCCTAACAATGAGCAGTTCTTC,.,.,TRBV10-3,TRBJ2-1,14
CASSFYSSEQYF,TGTGCCAGCAGCTTTTATAGCAGCGAGCAGTACTTC,.,.,TRBV11-1,TRBJ2-7,12
CASSTPGRETQYF,TGTGCCAGTAGTACCCCGGGGCGGGAGACCCAGTACTTC,.,.,TRBV19,TRBJ2-5,13
CASSYWDRPGTQYF,TGTGCCAGCAGCTATTGGGACAGGCCGGGGACCCAGTACTTC,.,TRBD1,TRBV7-9,TRBJ2-5,14
CASSYRRTQLWSEDNEQFF,TGTGCCAGCAGTTACCGCAGGACTCAATTATGGTCCGAGGACAATGAGCAGTTCTTC,.,.,TRBV27,TRBJ2-1,19
CASSPNQETNYGYTF,TGTGCCAGCAGCCCTAACCAGGAAACTAACTATGGCTACACCTTC,.,.,TRBV6-2/TRBV6-3,TRBJ1-2,15
CASSFIRRGQETQYF,TGTGCCAGCAGCTTCATCCGGAGGGGCCAAGAGACCCAGTACTTC,.,.,TRBV7-8,TRBJ2-5,15
CASSRDRVGDGYTF,TGTGCCAGCAGCCGGGACAGGGTTGGGGATGGCTACACCTTC,.,TRBD1,TRBV2,TRBJ1-2,14
CSALNRDVTYNEQFF,TGCAGCGCCTTAAACCGGGACGTTACCTACAATGAGCAGTTCTTC,.,.,TRBV29-1,TRBJ2-1,15
CASSPPLSDSPLHF,TGTGCCAGCAGTCCGCCCTTATCGGATTCACCCCTCCACTTT,.,.,TRBV2,TRBJ1-6,14
CASSPRGSGTDTQYF,TGCGCCAGCAGCCCGAGGGGGAGCGGCACAGATACGCAGTATTTT,.,.,TRBV5-1,TRBJ2-3,15
CASSDRENTEAFF,TGTGCCAGCAGCGACAGGGAAAACACTGAAGCTTTCTTT,.,TRBD1,TRBV11-3,TRBJ1-1,13
CASSQNGGNQPQHF,TGTGCCAGCAGCCAAAATGGGGGCAATCAGCCCCAGCATTTT,once,.,TRBV3-1/TRBV3-2,TRBJ1-5,14
CASSLDGGLSSYNEQFF,TGCGCCAGCAGTCTGGACGGGGGCCTGAGCTCCTACAATGAGCAGTTCTTC,once,.,TRBV23-1,TRBJ2-1,17
CASSQGTWRTVNTEAFF,TGTGCCAGCAGCCAAGGGACGTGGAGGACCGTGAACACTGAAGCTTTCTTT,.,.,TRBV3-1/TRBV3-2,TRBJ1-1,17
CASRDDRAPGANVLTF,TGCGCCAGCAGGGACGATAGGGCACCCGGGGCCAACGTCCTGACTTTC,.,.,TRBV4-1,TRBJ2-6,16
CASSEAGTTFSGANVLTF,TGTGCCAGCAGTGAAGCAGGTACAACCTTCTCTGGGGCCAACGTCCTGACTTTC,.,.,TRBV25-1,TRBJ2-6,18
CASSDVGSLKYNEQFF,TGTGCCAGCAGTGATGTCGGCAGCTTAAAATACAATGAGCAGTTCTTC,.,.,TRBV2,TRBJ2-1,16
CSVVSDRSYEQYF,TGCAGCGTTGTTAGCGATCGCTCCTACGAGCAGTACTTC,few,.,TRBV29-1,TRBJ2-7,13
CASSKVGLARTGELFF,TGTGCCAGCAGCAAAGTTGGACTAGCGCGCACCGGGGAGCTGTTTTTT,once,TRBD2,TRBV4-2,TRBJ2-2,16
CASSPTADRGNTIYF,TGTGCCAGCTCACCGACAGCGGATAGAGGAAACACCATATATTTT,.,.,TRBV18,TRBJ1-3,15
CASSPRRRMVSGNTIYF,TGTGCCAGCAGCCCCCGGCGGCGGATGGTCTCTGGAAACACCATATATTTT,once,.,TRBV28,TRBJ1-3,17
CASSSNFWGAFF,TGTGCCAGCAGCTCGAACTTTTGGGGAGCTTTCTTT,.,.,TRBV5-6,TRBJ1-1,12
CATSDFRGGAGELFF,TGTGCCACCAGTGATTTCCGAGGGGGTGCCGGGGAGCTGTTTTTT,once,.,TRBV24-1,TRBJ2-2,15
CSVDARTDTQYF,TGCAGCGTTGACGCCCGCACAGATACGCAGTATTTT,.,.,TRBV29-1,TRBJ2-3,12
CASSPISGTNTGELFF,TGTGCCAGCTCCCCAATTAGCGGGACGAACACCGGGGAGCTGTTTTTT,.,TRBD2,TRBV18,TRBJ2-2,16
CASSLTSGAYQETQYF,TGTGCCAGCAGCTTGACTAGCGGGGCGTACCAAGAGACCCAGTACTTC,.,TRBD2,TRBV7-3,TRBJ2-5,16
CASSLEGRTAKNIQYF,TGCGCCAGCAGCTTGGAAGGACGGACAGCCAAAAACATTCAGTACTTC,.,.,TRBV5-1,TRBJ2-4,16
CASSQDFRLGDQPQHF,TGCGCCAGCAGCCAAGATTTTCGGCTAGGAGATCAGCCCCAGCATTTT,.,.,TRBV4-3,TRBJ1-5,16
CASSIVGGAGELFF,TGTGCCAGTAGTATAGTGGGGGGTGCCGGGGAGCTGTTTTTT,.,.,TRBV19,TRBJ2-2,14
CASSPATGLGTEAFF,TGTGCCAGCAGTCCCGCTACTGGCCTGGGGACTGAAGCTTTCTTT,.,.,TRBV6-2/TRBV6-3,TRBJ1-1,15
CASSLAGLRNTIYF,TGCGCCAGCAGCTTGGCAGGACTGAGAAACACCATATATTTT,.,.,TRBV5-1,TRBJ1-3,14